The clone carrying this T cell receptor (beta chain) was seen a handful of times. Its specificity is unknown. Stated treatment: oral pan-JAK inhibitor, 5-10 mg twice daily. The data originate from a study of CD8+ T cells in alopecia areata. Study information: Treatment of the treated patients consisted of oral tofacitinib, 5 to 10 mg twice daily. Notes on the study in general: Scalp lesions, especially in alopecia totalis/universalis, had higher clonality than normal scalp. It was less clear whether patients shared TCRs than it was in mice, possibly because of HLA. Sequencing of scalp samples also includes resident alphabeta T cells from normal skin.

Per germline, CDR1 SEHNR and CDR2 FQNEAQ (reference sequence). This CDR3 has 13 amino acids. Trimming took off 4 bases at V and 7 bases at J, with 13 bases between the two ends. Investigators isolated RNA and reverse transcribed it into cDNA to act as the sequencing template. Sequencing used immunoSEQ multiplex PCR; TCRdb keeps in-frame clones, though not all of them. The sample yields about 260,000 clones, about 60% seen once. Sequences were derived from CD4+ T cells sorted from blood, sampled at week 52, from a patient treated with tofacitinib. The source is a human donor with alopecia areata. The chain combines TRBV7-9 with TRBJ1-2, with D unclear. The CDR3 region is CASSWEGELGYTF. In nucleotides, the CDR3 is TGTGCCAGCAGCTGGGAAGGAGAACTTGGCTACACCTTC.